One and the same sample provided the 26 T cell receptor beta chains below, sequenced in a study of vaccination and CD4 T cells after COVID-19. The Oncomine TCR Beta short-read assay was applied to DNA of cultured CD4+ T cells. MiXCR was run by TCRdb on the PCR reads, yielding one entry per CDR3 protein. The repertoire has several thousand distinct CDR3 sequences, more than 60% of them found once; the top ten carry 15% to 20%. Treatment reported: roughly ten-day PBMC culture with coronavirus spike peptide pools or control peptides (ViraFEST assay). These TCRs' antigens remain unknown. The sequencing here drew on cultured CD4+ T cells from blood, taken after SARS-CoV-2 vaccination. Every receptor here comes from a human donor with COVID-19.

The rearrangement uses TRBV6-2 or TRBV6-3 and TRBJ2-1; TRBD1 aligns across 7 bases. The assigned J gene may be wrong: the sequence end matches TRBJ2-7 better. Germline V gene data show CDR1 as MNHEY and CDR2 as SVGEGT. The CDR3 is made up of 14 amino acids. This CDR3 reads CASSYAATGIEQYF. CDR3 DNA sequence: TGTGCCAGCAGTTACGCGGCGACAGGGATAGAGCAGTACTTC.

Only one count was recorded for this clonotype. J is TRBJ2-2 and V is TRBV7-2, with 9 bases matching TRBD1. With 0 bases clipped from V and 5 bases from J, the junction kept 10 bases outside the gene matches. Germline V CDR1 and CDR2: SGHTA, FQGNSA. CDR3 length: 18 residues. The CDR3 bases are TGTGCCAGCAGCTTAGCGGGACAGGGTCGAGCTTCGACCGGGGAGCTGTTTTTT. Its protein is CASSLAGQGRASTGELFF.

The J gene is TRBJ2-3, the V gene TRBV27; D remains unclear. Germline CDR1 and CDR2: MNHEY and SMNVEV (reference sequence). V was clipped by 6 bases and J by 2 bases, with 12 bases between them. The CDR3 is 14 residues long. The CDR3 region is CASRPFILTDTQYF. Written as DNA, the CDR3 is TGTGCCAGCAGGCCCTTTATCCTCACAGATACGCAGTATTTT.

This clonotype was recorded only once. The genes are TRBV20-1 and TRBJ2-3; 9 nucleotides agree with TRBD2. The V gene's germline CDR1 is DFQATT and CDR2 SNEGSKA (reference sequence). J lost 6 bases, V lost 3 bases, and 13 bases had no gene match. The CDR3 has 16 amino acids. CDR3 coding DNA: TGCAGTGCTAGGGGGAGATGGGCGGGGGGGCCTGATACGCAGTATTTT. This gives the protein CSARGRWAGGPDTQYF.

This chain links TRBV20-1 with TRBJ2-3; TRBD2 is a possible D gene (7 bases). The germline gives CDR1 DFQATT, CDR2 SNEGSKA (reference sequence). Trimming left V 6 bases short and J 1 base short, with 17 bases between. The CDR3 runs to 15 residues. CDR3: CSAPRGGGGTDTQYF. The DNA for the CDR3 is TGCAGTGCCCCCAGGGGCGGGGGTGGCACAGATACGCAGTATTTT.

This clonotype was counted a few times. The genes are TRBV21-1 and TRBJ1-5; the table's D call, TRBD1, was not checked against the DNA. TRBV21-1 is tagged as a pseudogene. This CDR3 has 16 amino acids. For the CDR3, the DNA is TGTGCCAGCAGCAAAGGAGTTGGCAGGGCGGCGCAGCCCCAGCATTTT. Translated, it gives CASSKGVGRAAQPQHF.

This chain links TRBV7-6 with TRBJ1-1, with no clear D. Germline V gene sequence: CDR1 SGHVS, CDR2 FNYEAQ. This CDR3 comprises 13 residues. Trimming cost V 5 bases and J 1 base, with 8 bases left between them. The CDR3 spells CASSKQGNTEAFF. The DNA of the CDR3 is TGTGCCAGCAGCAAACAAGGGAACACTGAAGCTTTCTTT. The full variable domain, with the rest looked up from reference TRBV7-6 and TRBJ1-1, is GAGVSQSPRYKVTKRGQDVALRCDPISGHVSLYWYRQALGQGPEFLTYFNYEAQQDKSGLPNDRFSAERPEGSISTLTIQRTEQRDSAMYRCASSKQGNTEAFFGQGTRLTVV.

V usage is TRBV10-3 and J usage is TRBJ2-5; D might be TRBD2 (5 bases). Trimming removed 0 bases from V and 5 bases from J, with 10 bases in between. Germline CDR1 reads ENHRY; CDR2 reads SYGVKD. The CDR3 totals 14 residues. DNA for the CDR3: TGTGCCATCAGTGAGTCGTCTAGCTCGGAGACCCAGTACTTC. Translated, it gives CAISESSSSETQYF.

The chain has TRBV6-1 and TRBJ1-6; perhaps TRBD1 as D (5 bases). Trimming stripped 0 bases from V and 5 bases from J, with 5 bases between. Germline V gene sequence: CDR1 MNHNS, CDR2 SASEGT. This CDR3 is 14 amino acids long. The chain's CDR3 is CASSEAGDNSPLHF. Here the CDR3 DNA reads TGTGCCAGCAGTGAAGCAGGGGATAATTCACCCCTCCACTTT.

The chain employs TRBV6-2 or TRBV6-3 and TRBJ2-1; TRBD2 aligns across 7 bases. V shed 6 bases, J shed 8 bases, and the junction held 13 bases outside the gene matches. The CDR3 sequence is 15 residues long. Germline CDR1 and CDR2: MNHEY and SVGEGT. CDR3 region: CASRNGGTGFDEQFF. In nucleotides, the CDR3 is TGTGCCAGCAGGAACGGGGGGACCGGGTTCGATGAGCAGTTCTTC.

The chain links TRBV2 to TRBJ2-2; 7 bases fit TRBD2. With 7 bases clipped from V and 4 bases from J, the junction kept 6 bases outside the gene matches. The CDR3 is made up of 14 amino acids. Per germline, CDR1 SNHLY and CDR2 FYNNEI. This CDR3 is CASTDGRFTGELFF. CDR3 bases: TGTGCCAGCACCGACGGGAGGTTCACCGGGGAGCTGTTTTTT.

The gene calls are TRBV7-9 and TRBJ2-7; D is tentatively TRBD1 or TRBD2 (5 bases each). CDR3 size: 13 residues. The germline V and J ends were trimmed by 2 bases and 3 bases, with 8 bases remaining between them. Germline V gives CDR1 SEHNR, CDR2 FQNEAQ (reference sequence). CDR3 amino acids: CASSLRDLYEQYF. In DNA, the CDR3 is TGTGCCAGCAGCTTAAGGGACCTCTACGAGCAGTACTTC. Filled out from reference TRBV7-9 and TRBJ2-7, the complete variable domain reads DTGVSQNPRHKITKRGQNVTFRCDPISEHNRLYWYRQTLGQGPEFLTYFQNEAQLEKSRLLSDRFSAERPKGSFSTLEIQRTEQGDSAMYLCASSLRDLYEQYFGPGTRLTVT.

The chain joins TRBV10-2 to TRBJ1-5; weak D call: TRBD1 (5 bases). Germline values: CDR1 WSHSY, CDR2 SAAADI. This CDR3 region has 15 residues. The V end was cut by 2 bases, the J end by 3 bases, with 11 bases between. The DNA for the CDR3 is TGCGCCAGCAGTGAGACGGGACGGTACAATCAGCCCCAGCATTTT. As protein: CASSETGRYNQPQHF.

The chain is built from TRBV7-3 and TRBJ2-2, with a possible D match to TRBD1 (6 bases). V was cut by 4 bases and J by 5 bases, with 11 bases left in between. The CDR3 is 14 residues long. Germline lookup yields CDR1 SGHTA and CDR2 FQGTGA. CDR3 sequence reads: CASSSNDRTGELFF. The DNA for the CDR3 is TGTGCCAGCAGCTCCAACGACAGGACCGGGGAGCTGTTTTTT.

V gene TRBV10-3 combines with J gene TRBJ1-1; 7 bases are a match to TRBD1. This CDR3 has 11 amino acids. CDR1 is ENHRY and CDR2 is SYGVKD in the germline V gene. J gave up 11 bases and V 8 bases, and 8 bases lay outside the gene matches. CDR3 sequence reads: CAIGGGGEAFF. CDR3 nucleotide sequence: TGTGCCATCGGAGGGGGCGGTGAGGCTTTCTTT.

V is TRBV14 and J is TRBJ2-5, with a possible D match to TRBD1 (6 bases). This CDR3 comprises 15 residues. Germline values: CDR1 SGHDN, CDR2 FVKESK. Trimming cost V 3 bases and J 5 bases, with 16 bases left between them. The CDR3 sequence: CASSQKGQWRETQYF. The CDR3 coding sequence is TGTGCCAGCAGCCAGAAAGGACAGTGGCGGGAGACCCAGTACTTC.

J is TRBJ2-7 and V is TRBV11-2; 10 positions match TRBD2. CDR3 length: 14 residues. Germline loops: CDR1 SGHAT, CDR2 FQNNGV. Trimming at V came to 5 bases and at J to 2 bases, leaving 3 bases not matched to a gene. The CDR3 coding sequence is TGTGCCAGCAGCGTAAGCGGGGGGGCCTACGAGCAGTACTTC. It is translated as CASSVSGGAYEQYF.

In this sample, this clonotype turned up a few times. The chain uses TRBV7-9 and TRBJ2-5, with 9 nucleotides matching TRBD2. With V trimmed by 4 bases and J by 0 bases, 3 bases remained unmatched. The CDR3 length is 15 residues. Germline V gives CDR1 SEHNR, CDR2 FQNEAQ (reference sequence). Here the CDR3 DNA reads TGTGCCAGCAGCTCGACTAGCGGAAACCAAGAGACCCAGTACTTC. Its translation: CASSSTSGNQETQYF.

The chain couples TRBV12-3 or TRBV12-4 to TRBJ1-2, with 9 bases aligning to TRBD1. This CDR3 has 14 amino acids. Trimming removed 6 bases from V and 4 bases from J; junction bases left unmatched: 6. CDR3 amino acids: CASRSGTGSYGYTF. In nucleotides, the CDR3 is TGTGCCAGCAGATCCGGGACAGGGAGCTATGGCTACACCTTC.

CDR3 protein: CASSSDPGNQPQHF. The DNA of the CDR3 is TGTGCCAGCAGCTCGGATCCGGGGAATCAGCCCCAGCATTTT. The V gene is TRBV7-6, the J gene TRBJ1-5; the D is unclear. CDR3 size: 14 residues. Germline V gives CDR1 SGHVS, CDR2 FNYEAQ. V lost 4 bases, J lost 4 bases, and 11 bases lay in between. Using reference TRBV7-6 and TRBJ1-5 for the parts outside the CDR3, the full variable domain is GAGVSQSPRYKVTKRGQDVALRCDPISGHVSLYWYRQALGQGPEFLTYFNYEAQQDKSGLPNDRFSAERPEGSISTLTIQRTEQRDSAMYRCASSSDPGNQPQHFGDGTRLSIL.

This clonotype was seen more than once but under ten times. The chain carries TRBV7-2 and TRBJ1-1; no clear D. Germline V gene sequence: CDR1 SGHTA, CDR2 FQGNSA. Trimming removed 5 bases at V and 0 bases at J, with 10 bases between. The CDR3 totals 14 residues. Written as DNA, the CDR3 is TGTGCCAGCAGCCCCAGTTTCATGAACACTGAAGCTTTCTTT. Protein: CASSPSFMNTEAFF. Full variable domain (remainder filled in from reference TRBV7-2 and TRBJ1-1): GAGVSQSPSNKVTEKGKDVELRCDPISGHTALYWYRQSLGQGLEFLIYFQGNSAPDKSGLPSDRFSAERTGGSVSTLTIQRTQQEDSAVYLCASSPSFMNTEAFFGQGTRLTVV.

V usage is TRBV30 and J usage is TRBJ2-5; D gene uncertain. V lost 2 bases and J lost 5, with 3 bases in between. The CDR3 totals 10 residues. Germline CDR1 and CDR2: GTSNPN and SVGIG (reference sequence). The CDR3 spells CAWSSETQYF. The CDR3 region has the DNA TGTGCCTGGAGTTCGGAGACCCAGTACTTC.

The rearrangement joins TRBV20-1 to TRBJ1-6; D possibly corresponds to TRBD1 (6 bases). The germline V and J ends were trimmed by 1 base and 7 bases, with 11 bases remaining between them. The CDR3 contains 14 residues. The germline gives CDR1 DFQATT, CDR2 SNEGSKA (reference sequence). CDR3 sequence reads: CSARGTEGNSPLHF. The DNA for the CDR3 is TGCAGTGCTAGAGGGACAGAGGGGAATTCACCCCTCCACTTT.

This clonotype was counted once. This chain joins TRBV15 and TRBJ1-5; TRBD1 aligns across 8 bases. With 4 bases clipped from V and 5 bases from J, the junction kept 7 bases outside the gene matches. Germline V lookup: CDR1 LNHNV, CDR2 YYDKDF (reference sequence). The CDR3 is 15 residues long. The CDR3 spells CATSTGQGGDQPQHF. The CDR3 DNA is TGTGCCACCAGCACCGGACAGGGTGGGGATCAGCCCCAGCATTTT.

The chain employs TRBV11-2 and TRBJ2-5; TRBD1 agrees at 11 bases. V was pared by 5 bases and J by 4 bases, with 6 bases of the junction left unmatched. The germline V gene encodes CDR1 SGHAT and CDR2 FQNNGV. This CDR3 region has 15 residues. CDR3 nucleotides: TGTGCCAGCAGCCCTGGGACAGGGGGGGGAGAGACCCAGTACTTC. Translation gives CASSPGTGGGETQYF.

This chain links TRBV20-1 with TRBJ1-2, with 8 positions matching TRBD1. Per the germline V gene, CDR1 is DFQATT and CDR2 is SNEGSKA (reference sequence). With 6 bases clipped from V and 5 bases from J, the junction kept 11 bases outside the gene matches. The CDR3 length is 14 residues. The CDR3 nucleotides read TGCAGTGCGTGGGACAGGAACATTTCTTATGGCTACACCTTC. It codes for CSAWDRNISYGYTF.